The clone carrying this T cell receptor beta chain came up a few times. As yet, its antigen is unknown. The data were taken from a study of blood T cells in healthy people across ages. The study, taken as a whole, reports: Unsorted PBMCs ruled out conclusive naive versus antigen-experienced comparison.

Peripheral blood from each donor was collected in a volume of 8 to 10 milliliters. PCR was performed a second time for about 7 to 11 cycles using a sample-barcoded 5' primer and a J-beta primer mix. TCRdb independently ran MiXCR on the 5' RACE reads; one entry per CDR3 protein. Of hundreds of thousands of distinct CDR3 sequences detected, 45% to 50% appear once; the ten largest clones hold roughly 30%. Sequencing input: blood. The receptor was isolated from a woman aged 55-69 years in good health.

This chain's CDR3 is CASSLTLAGVKETQYF. As DNA, the CDR3 is TGTGCCAGCAGTCTAACCCTAGCGGGAGTTAAAGAGACCCAGTACTTC. This chain links TRBV28 with TRBJ2-5; 10 nucleotides line up with TRBD2. Unmatched junction bases numbered 9, after V lost 5 bases and J lost 3 bases. Looked up from germline, CDR1 is MDHEN and CDR2 is SYDVKM. CDR3 length: 16 residues.